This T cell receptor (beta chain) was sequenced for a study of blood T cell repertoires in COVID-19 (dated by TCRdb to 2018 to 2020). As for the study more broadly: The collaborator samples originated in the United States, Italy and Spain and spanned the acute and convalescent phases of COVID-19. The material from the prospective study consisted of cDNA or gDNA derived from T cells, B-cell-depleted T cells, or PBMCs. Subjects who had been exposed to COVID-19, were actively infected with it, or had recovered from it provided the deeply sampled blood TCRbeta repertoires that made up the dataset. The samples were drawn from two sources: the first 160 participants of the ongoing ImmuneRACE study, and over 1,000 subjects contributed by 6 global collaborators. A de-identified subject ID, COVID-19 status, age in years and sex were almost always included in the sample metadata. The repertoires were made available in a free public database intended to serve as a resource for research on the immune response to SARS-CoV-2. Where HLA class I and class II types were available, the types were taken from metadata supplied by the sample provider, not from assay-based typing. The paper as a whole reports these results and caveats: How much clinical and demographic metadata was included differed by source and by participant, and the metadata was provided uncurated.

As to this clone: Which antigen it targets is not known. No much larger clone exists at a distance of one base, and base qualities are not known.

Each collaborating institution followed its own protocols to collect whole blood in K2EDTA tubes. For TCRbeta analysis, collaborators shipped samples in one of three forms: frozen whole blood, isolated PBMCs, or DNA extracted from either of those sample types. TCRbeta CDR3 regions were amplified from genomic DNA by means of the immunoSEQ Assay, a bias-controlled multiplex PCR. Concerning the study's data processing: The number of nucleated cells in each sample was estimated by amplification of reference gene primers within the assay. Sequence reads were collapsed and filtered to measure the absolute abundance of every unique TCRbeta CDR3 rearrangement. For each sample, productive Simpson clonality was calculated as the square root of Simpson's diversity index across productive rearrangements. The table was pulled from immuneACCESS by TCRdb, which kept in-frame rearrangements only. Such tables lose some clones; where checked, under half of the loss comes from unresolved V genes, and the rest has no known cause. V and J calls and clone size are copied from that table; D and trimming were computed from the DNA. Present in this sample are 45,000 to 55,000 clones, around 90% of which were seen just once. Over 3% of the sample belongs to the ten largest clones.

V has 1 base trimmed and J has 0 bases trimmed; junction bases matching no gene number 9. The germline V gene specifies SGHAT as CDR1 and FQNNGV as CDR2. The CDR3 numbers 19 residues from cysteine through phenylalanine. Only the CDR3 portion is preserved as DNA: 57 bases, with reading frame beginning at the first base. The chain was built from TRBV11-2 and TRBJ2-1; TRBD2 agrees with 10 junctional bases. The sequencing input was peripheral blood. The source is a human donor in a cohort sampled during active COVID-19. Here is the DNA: TGTGCCAGCAGCTTAGCTAGCGGGAGACATGGGATCTCCTACAATGAGCAGTTCTTC. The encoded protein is CASSLASGRHGISYNEQFF.